This T cell receptor (beta chain) was profiled in a study of blood T cell repertoires in COVID-19. Under the authors' procedure: Amplification with reference gene primers provided the estimates of nucleated cell counts. TCRdb's table, derived via immunoSEQ multiplex PCR, lists solely in-frame clones and lacks some. From that table come the V and J calls and clone size; the DNA was used to work out D and trimming. The sample includes around 700,000 clones, around 89% of them seen just once. This CDR3 is built from 17 residues. Germline CDR1 and CDR2: MGHRA and YSYEKL. The V segment lost 0 bases and the J segment 1 base; nucleotides outside the gene matches: 8.

Specimen: peripheral blood. The clonotype comes from a young woman with acute or convalescent COVID-19. V gene TRBV4-1 combines with J gene TRBJ2-7, with 8 bases aligning to TRBD1. The CDR3 loop is CASSQDDGTGGSYEQYF. The CDR3 coding sequence is TGCGCCAGCAGCCAAGATGACGGTACAGGGGGGTCCTACGAGCAGTACTTC.